This TCR beta chain was obtained from a study of blood T cells in healthy people across ages. Primers used in a second PCR of about 7 to 12 cycles were a sample-barcoded 5' primer and a J-beta primer mix. The template-switch adaptor was a 5' adaptor with 12 random nucleotides. It tagged each cDNA molecule. One entry per CDR3 protein results from TCRdb running MiXCR on the 5' RACE reads. The sample consists of about 760,000 distinct CDR3 sequences, about 25% of them appearing once. Comments on this clonotype: The antigen remains undetermined.

Study-wide results and caveats: Long-lived donors carried more naive CD4+ cells and greater diversity than aged donors.

This CDR3 has 14 residues. Germline V lookup: CDR1 SEHNR, CDR2 FQNEAQ (reference sequence). Peripheral blood, approximately 10 milliliters per donor, was collected. These same data were also listed under a study on T cells of mothers and their children. As that study records: From each mother came over 8 million TCR beta CDR3 reads, and from each child came about 3 million.

The receptor's source is a boy under 18 in good health. Source material: blood. V and J are TRBV7-9 and TRBJ2-5; D call uncertain. The end of the DNA fits TRBJ2-1 better, so the J call may be wrong. The CDR3 DNA reads as TGTGCCAGCAGCTTAGGTCAGAGCGTTGATGAGCAGTTCTTC. Its translation: CASSLGQSVDEQFF.